A selection of T cell receptor beta chains follows, all from one sample in a study of cytomegalovirus exposure and HLA in healthy donors. The data were produced by immunoSEQ multiplex PCR, yet TCRdb's version contains in-frame clones alone and is incomplete. The sample consists of some 140,000 clones, roughly 80% of them appearing once. The sample was PBMCs. Receptors originate from a young man in good health and CMV-seronegative. The CDR3 runs from the conserved cysteine through the conserved F or W. A D gene is named only where the DNA matches it firmly. Rows may omit the clone size; those that give it use once, few, many or a size class.

NA	TRBD2	TRBV6-6	TRBJ2-5	TGTGCCAGCAGTTACTCACTAGCGGGAGGGGAGACCCAGTACTTC	CASSYSLAGGETQYF
NA	TRBD1	TRBV5-6	TRBJ1-2	TGTGCCAGCAGCTTGTTTGGGGACAGCTTCTATGGCTACACCTTC	CASSLFGDSFYGYTF
NA	NA	TRBV18	TRBJ2-3	TGTGCCAGCTCACAGAGCAGGGGAAGCACAGATACGCAGTATTTT	CASSQSRGSTDTQYF
NA	NA	TRBV4-1	TRBJ2-5	TGCGCCAGCAGCCAACCCGGGTGGGAGACCCAGTACTTC	CASSQPGWETQYF
NA	NA	TRBV9	TRBJ2-5	TGTGCCAGCAGCGTGAGTACTAGCCAAGAGACCCAGTACTTC	CASSVSTSQETQYF
NA	NA	TRBV19	TRBJ2-5	TGTGCCAGTAGTAGAACAGGGTGGACGGGAGGACTCAAAGAGACCCAGTACTTC	CASSRTGWTGGLKETQYF
NA	TRBD1	TRBV5-1	TRBJ1-3	TGCGCCAGCAGCGCCTTACCTACAGGGGGCACTGGAAACACCATATATTTT	CASSALPTGGTGNTIYF
once	NA	TRBV13	TRBJ2-4	TGTGCCAGCAGCTTGACAACAACGTTGGAGGGGCCCCTAGCCAAAAACATTCAGTACTTC	CASSLTTTLEGPLAKNIQYF
NA	NA	TRBV28	TRBJ1-5	TGTGCCAGCAGTTTATCCGGCCTAATCCGGGACAAGGATTTT	CASSLSGLIRDKDF
few	NA	TRBV5-1	TRBJ2-1	TGCGCCAGCAGCGACACACTCTACAATGAGCAGTTCTTC	CASSDTLYNEQFF
NA	NA	TRBV7-2	TRBJ2-7	TGTGCCAGCAGCTTGGACCGGGGCTACGAGCAGTACTTC	CASSLDRGYEQYF
NA	NA	TRBV27	TRBJ2-3	TGTGCCAGCAGTTTGCAGAGGCCGGGGGTCACAGATACGCAGTATTTT	CASSLQRPGVTDTQYF
once	NA	TRBV19	TRBJ2-5	TGTGCCAGTAGTGTCGTCGGGCGGGGCCGAGAGACCCAGTACTTC	CASSVVGRGRETQYF
NA	TRBD2	TRBV18	TRBJ2-1	TGTGCCAGCTCACGGACCCAGGACGGGACTAGCGCCGGAGTAGGGCAGTTCTTC	CASSRTQDGTSAGVGQFF
NA	TRBD1	TRBV5-1	TRBJ2-1	TGCGCCAGCAGCCCAGGGACAGGGGGCGGCGAGCAGTTCTTC	CASSPGTGGGEQFF
NA	TRBD1	TRBV6-4	TRBJ2-7	TGTGCCAGCAGTGACTCGAGGGGGCGAGCCTACGAGCAGTACTTC	CASSDSRGRAYEQYF
few	TRBD1	TRBV28	TRBJ1-2	TGTGCCAGCAGTTTATTCACCGGGACAGGGCTTGGTGGCTACACCTTC	CASSLFTGTGLGGYTF
once	NA	TRBV6-5	TRBJ1-2	TGTGCCAGCAGTTGGGGCGAAACGAGCGGCTACACCTTC	CASSWGETSGYTF
NA	TRBD1	TRBV19	TRBJ1-2	TGTGCCAGTAGTCCGGAAGTCGGGACAGGGTCCTTCTATGGCTACACCTTC	CASSPEVGTGSFYGYTF
NA	TRBD2	TRBV6-5	TRBJ2-1	TGTGCCAGCAGGTTGGGGGGGACCTACAATGAGCAGTTCTTC	CASRLGGTYNEQFF
once	NA	TRBV9	TRBJ1-2	TGTGCCAGCAGCGCGTCAGGACAGCGGATTAACTATGGCTACACCTTC	CASSASGQRINYGYTF
NA	NA	TRBV4-1	TRBJ2-5	TGCGCCAGCAGCCAAGCGGCGGGACAGCAAGAGACCCAGTACTTC	CASSQAAGQQETQYF
NA	NA	TRBV20-1	TRBJ2-1	TGCAGTGCTAGTCCCGGGGATGAGCAGTTCTTC	CSASPGDEQFF
NA	NA	TRBV27	TRBJ1-5	TGTGCCAGCAGTTTTGACAATTCCAATCAGCCCCAGCATTTT	CASSFDNSNQPQHF
NA	NA	TRBV6-5	TRBJ1-2	TGTGCCATCCTCACAGGGAATGGCTACACCTTC	CAILTGNGYTF
NA	NA	TRBV7-9	TRBJ1-2	TGTGCCAGCAGCTTACGGGGGGGAGATGGCTACACCTTC	CASSLRGGDGYTF
NA	TRBD2	TRBV27	TRBJ2-1	TGTGCCAGCAGTTGGACTAGCGGGAGCAATGAGCAGTTCTTC	CASSWTSGSNEQFF
NA	NA	TRBV10-3	TRBJ1-2	TGTGCCATCAAGTCGGGGGAAAGCTATGGCTACACCTTC	CAIKSGESYGYTF
NA	NA	TRBV21-1	TRBJ2-7	TGTGCCAGCAGCAGGGGACTTTACTACGAGCAGTACTTC	CASSRGLYYEQYF